What follows are 11 T cell receptor beta chains derived from one specimen sequenced in a study of blood T cell repertoires in COVID-19. Generated by immunoSEQ multiplex PCR, the TCRdb table keeps only in-frame clones and is missing some. The sample holds 250,000 to 300,000 clones, 70% to 90% seen once. The sequenced material came from peripheral blood. Receptor source: a woman aged 30 to 39 with active or convalescent COVID-19.

The chain is built from TRBV3-1 (or the pseudogene TRBV3-2) and TRBJ1-2, with a tentative D call TRBD1 (5 bases). Between the trimmed V and J ends, which lost 5 bases and 0 bases, there was a span of 16 bases. This CDR3 comprises 16 residues. The germline V gene has CDR1 LGHDT and CDR2 YNNKEL (reference sequence). The CDR3 DNA sequence: TGTGCCAGCAGCGTCATTCAGGGTAACACTAACTATGGCTACACCTTC. As protein: CASSVIQGNTNYGYTF.

The CDR3, as DNA: TGCGCCAGCAGCCAAGGGGCGAGCTTGAGAACTAATGAAAAACTGTTTTTT. Translation gives CASSQGASLRTNEKLFF. V gene TRBV4-3 combines with J gene TRBJ1-4; D gene ambiguous. This CDR3 contains 17 residues. Germline CDR1 LGHNA, CDR2 YSLEER. Trimming left V 1 base short and J 1 base short, with 13 bases between.

This chain connects TRBV28 to TRBJ1-3; D gene unclear. This CDR3 comprises 15 residues. The germline V gene has CDR1 MDHEN and CDR2 SYDVKM. V lost 3 bases and J lost 0, with 9 bases in between. The CDR3 bases are TGTGCCAGCAGTTTGTCAGTCGACTCTGGAAACACCATATATTTT. Its protein product is CASSLSVDSGNTIYF.

The chain links TRBV6-5 to TRBJ1-4; D ambiguous. Germline lookup yields CDR1 MNHEY and CDR2 SVGAGI. Trimming removed 6 bases at V and 7 bases at J, with 18 bases between. The CDR3 covers 15 residues. CDR3 nucleotide sequence: TGTGCCAGCAGCATAAGATGGCAGGCGGGTGAAAAACTGTTTTTT. It encodes CASSIRWQAGEKLFF.

This chain uses TRBV6-5 with TRBJ2-1; perhaps TRBD2 as D (5 bases). Trimming removed 8 bases from V and 5 bases from J, with 19 bases in between. CDR3 size: 15 residues. Germline V gene sequence: CDR1 MNHEY, CDR2 SVGAGI. The CDR3 DNA reads TGTGCCAGCGGCCCCGGGATTTCCGGGAACAATGAGCAGTTCTTC. Its translation: CASGPGISGNNEQFF.

V is TRBV27 and J is TRBJ2-5; 7 bases match TRBD1. Per germline, CDR1 MNHEY and CDR2 SMNVEV (reference sequence). J was trimmed by 2 bases and V by 5 bases; bases with no gene match: 5. The length of the CDR3 is 14 residues. Here the CDR3 reads CASSRAGGQETQYF. In DNA, the CDR3 is TGTGCCAGCAGTAGGGCAGGGGGTCAAGAGACCCAGTACTTC.

This chain links TRBV28 with TRBJ1-1; D is perhaps TRBD1 (6 bases). The CDR3 is made up of 16 amino acids. Germline V CDR1 and CDR2: MDHEN, SYDVKM. V shed 6 bases and J shed 1 base, with 18 bases lying between them. The DNA of the CDR3 is TGTGCCAGCAGGCTCTTAGGACAGTTAGCGAACACTGAAGCTTTCTTT. Translation gives CASRLLGQLANTEAFF.

CDR3 bases: TGTGCCAGTAGTATGGGACAGCCGAACACCGGGGAGCTGTTTTTT. It is translated as CASSMGQPNTGELFF. The chain recombines TRBV19 with TRBJ2-2; TRBD1 aligns across 7 bases. Germline V gene data show CDR1 as LNHDA and CDR2 as SQIVND (reference sequence). V was pared by 3 bases and J by 0 bases, with 1 base of the junction left unmatched. This CDR3 has 15 amino acids.

The V gene is TRBV30, the J gene TRBJ2-7; maybe TRBD1 (5 bases). With 4 bases removed from V and 5 bases from J, the gap between germline ends came to 12 bases. Germline CDR1 and CDR2: GTSNPN and SVGIG (reference sequence). This CDR3 is built from 12 residues. The DNA of the CDR3 is TGTGCCTGGACCAGGGTCGCAGACGAGCAGTACTTC. This gives the protein CAWTRVADEQYF.

The genes are TRBV4-2 and TRBJ1-2; TRBD1 agrees at 11 bases. The CDR3 sequence is 17 residues long. Per germline, CDR1 LGHNA and CDR2 YNFKEQ. J was trimmed by 3 bases and V by 1 base; bases with no gene match: 7. This CDR3 reads CASSQADGQGADYGYTF. The CDR3 nucleotides are TGTGCCAGCAGCCAAGCCGACGGACAGGGGGCTGACTATGGCTACACCTTC.

A single count supports this clone. The chain is built from TRBV19 and TRBJ1-2; 9 nucleotides line up with TRBD1. Germline V gene lookup returns CDR1 LNHDA and CDR2 SQIVND (reference sequence). Germline trimming cut 10 bases from V and 1 base from J; bases unmatched to any gene: 7. The CDR3 covers 14 residues. CDR3 amino acids: CATRPGQGNYGYTF. Written as DNA, the CDR3 is TGTGCCACACGCCCGGGACAGGGTAACTATGGCTACACCTTC.